This is a list of T cell receptor beta chains from one sample in a study of blood T cell repertoires in COVID-19. The method was immunoSEQ multiplex PCR; TCRdb's version includes in-frame clones alone and lacks a portion of them. Of fewer than 95,000 clones detected, approximately 75% appear once; the ten largest clones hold about an eighth. Sequences were obtained from peripheral blood. These receptors all come from a woman aged 80 or over with acute or convalescent COVID-19. CDR3s include the opening cysteine and the closing phenylalanine or tryptophan. A D gene is named only where the DNA matches it firmly. Not every row has a clone size; where given, it reads once, few, many or a size class.

TRBJ1-2,TRBV4-3,15,-,TRBD1,CASSLTGTGPYGYTF,TGCGCCAGCAGCCTCACAGGGACAGGGCCCTATGGCTACACCTTC
TRBJ2-7,TRBV19,14,-,TRBD1,CASSARTGSYEQYF,TGTGCCAGTAGTGCCCGGACAGGGTCCTACGAGCAGTACTTC
TRBJ2-5,TRBV30,13,-,-,CAWSKGTWETQYF,TGTGCCTGGAGTAAGGGGACATGGGAGACCCAGTACTTC
TRBJ1-1,TRBV5-5,13,few,-,CASSVRGNTEAFF,TGTGCCAGCAGTGTGCGGGGGAACACTGAAGCTTTCTTT
TRBJ1-1,TRBV15,16,-,TRBD1,CATYPGQGAMNTEAFF,TGTGCCACCTATCCGGGACAGGGCGCAATGAACACTGAAGCTTTCTTT
TRBJ1-4,TRBV4-1,16,few,-,CASSQVWGVWGEKLFF,TGCGCCAGCAGCCAAGTTTGGGGAGTTTGGGGTGAAAAACTGTTTTTT
TRBJ2-3,TRBV18,15,-,-,CASSPLTDFADTQYF,TGTGCCAGCTCACCCCTCACGGACTTTGCAGATACGCAGTATTTT
TRBJ2-1,TRBV5-3,18,medium-sized,TRBD2,CARSHSSLSGGSRYEQFF,TGTGCCAGAAGCCATTCGAGTTTAAGCGGGGGGAGTCGTTATGAGCAGTTCTTC
TRBJ1-1,TRBV11-2,14,-,-,CASSLDGQYTEAFF,TGTGCCAGCAGCTTAGACGGACAGTACACTGAAGCTTTCTTT
TRBJ2-3,TRBV30,12,-,-,CAWSVTADTQYF,TGTGCCTGGAGTGTAACGGCAGATACGCAGTATTTT
TRBJ2-5,TRBV7-3,13,-,-,CASSSILGETQYF,TGTGCCAGCAGCTCAATACTAGGAGAGACCCAGTACTTC
TRBJ2-3,TRBV7-9,17,-,-,CASSDEILQARTDTQYF,TGTGCCAGCAGCGATGAAATATTACAGGCCCGCACAGATACGCAGTATTTT
TRBJ2-3,TRBV9,16,-,-,CASSPTGTHSTDTQYF,TGTGCCAGCAGTCCGACCGGGACTCACAGCACAGATACGCAGTATTTT
TRBJ2-7,TRBV7-8,13,-,TRBD1,CASSRQGIYEQYF,TGTGCCAGCAGCCGACAGGGTATCTACGAGCAGTACTTC
TRBJ2-5,TRBV5-8,14,-,TRBD1,CASSSGQGRETQYF,TGTGCCAGCAGCTCCGGACAGGGCAGAGAGACCCAGTACTTC